This record covers a single TCR beta chain. Antigen specificity is unknown. After removal of 6 bases from V and 4 bases from J, the junction contained 15 bases not matched to a gene. CDR1 is ENHRY and CDR2 is SYGVKD in the germline V gene. This CDR3 has 18 residues. These data originate in a study of OX40 agonist ivuxolimab in advanced cancers. The overall study: Patients got intravenous ivuxolimab at 0.01 to 10 mg/kg every 2 weeks. The group had a mean age of approximately 60 years, ranged from about 20 to 79, and was 82.7% male.

Data came from immunoSEQ multiplex PCR; TCRdb stores just in-frame clones and leaves some out. The data show about 34,000 clones, about nine tenths seen once. Study results and limitations: With doses of 0.1-3.0 mg/kg, partial responders showed among the lowest clonal expansion.

Specimen: CD4+ or CD8+ T cells sorted from blood, collected in a trial of the OX40 agonist ivuxolimab. The V and J genes are TRBV10-3 and TRBJ2-1; 10 bases align to TRBD2. The TCR comes from an adult with an advanced solid tumor such as melanoma, head and neck, liver or kidney cancer. CDR3 DNA sequence: TGTGCCATCAGGGCGGGCCCTTGGGCTAGCGGGAGTTACAATGAGCAGTTCTTC. Its translation: CAIRAGPWASGSYNEQFF.